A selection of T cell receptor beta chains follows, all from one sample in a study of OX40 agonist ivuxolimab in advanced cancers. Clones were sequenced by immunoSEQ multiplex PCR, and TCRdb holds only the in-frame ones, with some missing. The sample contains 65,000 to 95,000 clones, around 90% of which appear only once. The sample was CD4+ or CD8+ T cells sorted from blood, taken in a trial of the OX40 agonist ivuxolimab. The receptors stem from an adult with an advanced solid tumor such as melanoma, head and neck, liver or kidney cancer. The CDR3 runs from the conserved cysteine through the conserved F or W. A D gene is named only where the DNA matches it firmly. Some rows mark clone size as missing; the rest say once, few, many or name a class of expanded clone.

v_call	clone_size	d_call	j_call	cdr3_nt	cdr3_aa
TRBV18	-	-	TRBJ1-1	TGTGCCAGCTCATCCGTGGGGCAGGGAGTCGAGACTGAAGCTTTCTTT	CASSSVGQGVETEAFF
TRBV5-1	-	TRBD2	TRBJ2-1	TGCGCCAGCAGCGCCAGCGGGGTATCGTACAATGAGCAGTTCTTC	CASSASGVSYNEQFF
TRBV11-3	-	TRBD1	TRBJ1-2	TGTGCCAGCAGTCGGGCGCAGGGGGATGGCTACACCTTC	CASSRAQGDGYTF
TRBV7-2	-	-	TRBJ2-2	TGTGCCAGCAGCCAAGGGAAGAACACCGGGGAGCTGTTTTTT	CASSQGKNTGELFF
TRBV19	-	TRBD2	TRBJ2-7	TGTGCCAGTAGTAATAGACCGGGACTAGCGGGAGGCGAGCAGTACTTC	CASSNRPGLAGGEQYF
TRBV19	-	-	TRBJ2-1	TGTGCCAGTAGCAGGACTGGACTACAGAGCTCCTACAATGAGCAGTTCTTC	CASSRTGLQSSYNEQFF
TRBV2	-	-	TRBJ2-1	TGTGCCAGCAGTGAAGCCGACAATGAGCAGTTCTTC	CASSEADNEQFF
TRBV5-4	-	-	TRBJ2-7	TGTGCCAGCAGCATAGCCGGGGGAGGACTCGAGCAGTACTTC	CASSIAGGGLEQYF
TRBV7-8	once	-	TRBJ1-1	TGTGCCAGCAGCTTAATGGGGGCACTGAACACTGAAGCTTTCTTT	CASSLMGALNTEAFF
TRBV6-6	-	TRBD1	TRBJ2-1	TGTGCCAGCAGTCGGGACAGGGGGTTAGGGGAGCAGTTCTTC	CASSRDRGLGEQFF
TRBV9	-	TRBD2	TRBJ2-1	TGTGCCAGCAGTTATGGACTAGCGGTCAATGAGCAGTTCTTC	CASSYGLAVNEQFF
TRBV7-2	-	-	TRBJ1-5	TGTGCCAGCAGCCACCCAGGGGGCAATCAGCCCCAGCATTTT	CASSHPGGNQPQHF
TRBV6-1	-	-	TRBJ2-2	TGTGCCAGCATTAGTTTGTCGAACACCGGGGAGCTGTTTTTT	CASISLSNTGELFF
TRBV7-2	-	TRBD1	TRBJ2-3	TGTGCCAGCAGCTCCCGACAGGGATATGATACGCAGTATTTT	CASSSRQGYDTQYF
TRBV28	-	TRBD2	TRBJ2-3	TGTGCCAGCAGTGTACTAGCGGGAGCGGGAGATACGCAGTATTTT	CASSVLAGAGDTQYF
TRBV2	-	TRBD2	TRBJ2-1	TGTGCCAGCAATTTAGCGGGAGGGCCCCATGAGCAGTTCTTC	CASNLAGGPHEQFF
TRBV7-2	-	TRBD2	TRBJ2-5	TGTGCCAGCAGCTTAACTAGCGGGATCCAAGAGACCCAGTACTTC	CASSLTSGIQETQYF
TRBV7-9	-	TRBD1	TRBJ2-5	TGTGCCAGCAGCAACACCGGGACAGGGTTCGAGACCCAGTACTTC	CASSNTGTGFETQYF
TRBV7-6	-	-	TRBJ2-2	TGTGCCAGCAGCCCGGGCACCGGGGAGCTGTTTTTT	CASSPGTGELFF
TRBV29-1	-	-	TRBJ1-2	TGCAGCGTTGTGACCAGTTTTTTTGACTATGGCTACACCTTC	CSVVTSFFDYGYTF
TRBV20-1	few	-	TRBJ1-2	TGCAGTGCTCCCCTCAGGGATGGCTACACCTTC	CSAPLRDGYTF
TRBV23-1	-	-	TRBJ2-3	TGCGCCAGCAGTCAAGGGGCGACACAAAGGGGGGCAGATACGCAGTATTTT	CASSQGATQRGADTQYF
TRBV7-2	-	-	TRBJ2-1	TGTGCCAGCAGCAGCAACGCTGATTTGTATGAGCAGTTCTTC	CASSSNADLYEQFF
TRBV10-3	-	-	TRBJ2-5	TGTGCCATCAGGGGAGCCCGCGGGCGTCAAGAGACCCAGTACTTC	CAIRGARGRQETQYF
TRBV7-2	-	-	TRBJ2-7	TGTGCCAGCATAGGAGCCTACGAGCAGTACTTC	CASIGAYEQYF
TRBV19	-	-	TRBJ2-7	TGTGCCAGTAGCTCAGGGGGAGGAGGCTACGAGCAGTACTTC	CASSSGGGGYEQYF
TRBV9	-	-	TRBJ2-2	TGTGCCAGCAGCCTTGGGACTCCGAACACCGGGGAGCTGTTTTTT	CASSLGTPNTGELFF
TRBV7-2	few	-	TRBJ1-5	TGTGCCAGCAGCTTAGACGGAAATAGCAATCAGCCCCAGCATTTT	CASSLDGNSNQPQHF
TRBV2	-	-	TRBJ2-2	TGTGCCAGCAGGAGAACATACCGGGCCTCGCAGGGGACCGGGGAGCTGTTTTTT	CASRRTYRASQGTGELFF
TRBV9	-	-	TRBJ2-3	TGTGCCAGCAGCGAGGGGGTCGATACGCAGTATTTT	CASSEGVDTQYF
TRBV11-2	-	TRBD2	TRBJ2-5	TGTGCCAGCAGCCCTCTCGGGATACTAGCGGGGGTGGAGGAGGAGACCCAGTACTTC	CASSPLGILAGVEEETQYF
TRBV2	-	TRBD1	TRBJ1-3	TGTGCCAGCAGGACAAACAGGGGGAACTCTGGAAACACCATATATTTT	CASRTNRGNSGNTIYF
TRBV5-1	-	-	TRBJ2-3	TGCGCCAGCAGCGAACAGGGCGATACGCAGTATTTT	CASSEQGDTQYF
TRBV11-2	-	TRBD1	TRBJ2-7	TGTGCCAGCAGCTCGACAGGGGGGACCTACGAGCAGTACTTC	CASSSTGGTYEQYF
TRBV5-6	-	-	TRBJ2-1	TGTGCCAGCAGCTTGTTCGCCGGCAGGGCGAGGGAAAGTGAGCAGTTCTTC	CASSLFAGRARESEQFF
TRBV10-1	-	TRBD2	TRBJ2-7	TGCGCCAGCAGTGAGCTTGTCGGGACTAGCGGGAGTCATTCCTACGAGCAGTACTTC	CASSELVGTSGSHSYEQYF
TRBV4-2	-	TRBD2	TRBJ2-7	TGTGCCAGCAGCCAAACCAGCGGGGTCTGGGACGAGCAGTACTTC	CASSQTSGVWDEQYF
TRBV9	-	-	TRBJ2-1	TGTGCCAGCGCCGGGACCTCGGGTGACAATGAGCAGTTCTTC	CASAGTSGDNEQFF
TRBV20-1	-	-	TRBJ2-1	TGCAGTGCCACATACAATGAGCAGTTCTTC	CSATYNEQFF
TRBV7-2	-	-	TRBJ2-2	TGTGCCAGCAGCTTGGGATCTCAGGAGCTGTTTTTT	CASSLGSQELFF
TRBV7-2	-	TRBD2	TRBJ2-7	TGTGCCAGCAGCCCCCTGGGGCGGGAGGGCCCAGGAAACGAGCAGTACTTC	CASSPLGREGPGNEQYF